The 15 T cell receptor beta chains presented below share a single source sample, sequenced in a study of T cell responses to AZD1222 COVID-19 vaccine. Here immunoSEQ multiplex PCR was the method, and the copy in TCRdb shows in-frame clones only, minus some. The repertoire includes over 150,000 clones, roughly 90% of them detected once, and 18% sits in the top ten. The sample in question was peripheral blood, obtained on day 0 of AZD1222 vaccination. These receptors were obtained from an adult in good health.

The rearrangement uses TRBV6-6 and TRBJ1-1, with D unclear. Trimming pared 2 bases from V and 2 bases from J, leaving 12 bases between. There are 15 residues in the CDR3. The germline V gene encodes CDR1 MNHNY and CDR2 SVGAGI (reference sequence). CDR3 amino acids: CASSYGALDNTEAFF. The DNA of the CDR3 is TGTGCCAGCAGTTACGGTGCCCTGGATAACACTGAAGCTTTCTTT.

A few counts support this clone. The chain combines TRBV5-4 with TRBJ2-7; 10 positions agree with TRBD2. CDR3 size: 15 residues. V dropped 4 bases and J dropped 2; count of bases not matched to a gene: 6. The germline CDR1 and CDR2 sequences are SGHNT and YYREEE (reference sequence). Here the CDR3 reads CASSQRLAGTYEQYF. The CDR3 bases are TGTGCCAGCAGCCAGCGACTAGCGGGTACCTACGAGCAGTACTTC.

This sequence joins TRBV6-5 and TRBJ1-1; 8 bases are a match to TRBD1. V lost 5 bases, J lost 5 bases, and 4 bases stayed unmatched. Germline CDR1 is MNHEY and CDR2 is SVGAGI. The CDR3 runs to 13 residues. CDR3 region: CASSTGGGTEAFF. CDR3 nucleotide sequence: TGTGCCAGCAGTACAGGGGGTGGTACTGAAGCTTTCTTT.

The gene calls are TRBV6-1 and TRBJ1-3, with D unresolved. The V and J ends lost 3 bases and 0 bases respectively, with 12 bases between them. Germline V gene sequence: CDR1 MNHNS, CDR2 SASEGT. The CDR3 covers 16 residues. The CDR3 DNA follows: TGTGCCAGCAGTGAGAGCCCTTTAACCTCTGGAAACACCATATATTTT. It encodes CASSESPLTSGNTIYF.

V usage is TRBV19 and J usage is TRBJ1-5, with 7 bases lining up with TRBD1. CDR3 length equals 15 residues. Germline V gene data show CDR1 as LNHDA and CDR2 as SQIVND (reference sequence). Trimming took 4 bases from V and 6 from J; bases not matched to a gene: 9. CDR3 sequence (DNA): TGTGCCAGTAGTAGTCCTACAGGGGCGGGTCAGCCCCAGCATTTT. Residues: CASSSPTGAGQPQHF.

The chain links TRBV5-1 to TRBJ1-1, with D maybe TRBD1 (5 bases). CDR3 length: 14 amino acids. CDR1 is SGHRS, CDR2 YFSETQ, per germline. V lost 4 bases and J 1 base, leaving 11 bases between the germline ends. Here the CDR3 reads CASSLRVTNTEAFF. In DNA, the CDR3 is TGCGCCAGCAGCCTCAGGGTTACGAACACTGAAGCTTTCTTT.

The chain combines TRBV19 with TRBJ1-3; no clear D gene. CDR3 length equals 12 residues. Germline CDR1 LNHDA, CDR2 SQIVND (reference sequence). Trimming cost V 11 bases and J 4 bases, with 12 bases left between them. This CDR3 is CAGVSGGNTIYF. DNA for the CDR3: TGTGCCGGGGTGTCGGGGGGAAACACCATATATTTT.

V gene TRBV27 combines with J gene TRBJ1-3; D not resolved. Trimming took off 2 bases at V and 0 bases at J, with 14 bases between the two ends. The CDR3 totals 17 residues. Germline assignment: CDR1 MNHEY and CDR2 SMNVEV (reference sequence). In nucleotides, the CDR3 is TGTGCCAGCAGTTTAAACCGCCGAGAGTTCTCTGGAAACACCATATATTTT. It is translated as CASSLNRREFSGNTIYF.

The chain is built from TRBV27 and TRBJ2-7, with D tentatively TRBD1 or TRBD2 (6 bases each). V was pared by 1 base and J by 6 bases, with 16 bases between. The CDR3 extends over 15 amino acids. Per the germline V gene, CDR1 is MNHEY and CDR2 is SMNVEV (reference sequence). In DNA form, the CDR3 reads TGTGCCAGCAGTTTATTAGTGCAGGGGACTCGCGAGCAGTACTTC. This gives the protein CASSLLVQGTREQYF.

The table lists this clone with a few counts. The chain combines TRBV24-1 with TRBJ1-2; the D gene is possibly TRBD1 (5 bases). CDR3 size: 11 residues. Trimming shortened V by 8 bases and J by 8 bases, and 11 bases separated the two germline ends. CDR1 is KGHDR and CDR2 is SFDVKD in the germline V gene. This chain's CDR3 is CATTTGQGYTF. As DNA, the CDR3 is TGTGCCACCACTACAGGCCAGGGCTACACCTTC.

The chain is built from TRBV18 and TRBJ1-1; D may be TRBD1 (6 bases). Trimming shortened V by 8 bases and J by 6 bases, and 16 bases separated the two germline ends. Germline assignment: CDR1 KGHSH and CDR2 LQKENI. This CDR3 has 13 residues. DNA for the CDR3: TGTGCCAGCACCTTTCCCGGGGGCTCTGAAGCTTTCTTT. Protein sequence: CASTFPGGSEAFF.

The chain is built from TRBV18 and TRBJ2-3; 14 positions agree with TRBD2. The CDR3 covers 15 residues. V shed 8 bases and J 2 bases; nucleotides not matched to a gene: 3. The germline V gene encodes CDR1 KGHSH and CDR2 LQKENI. CDR3: CASQGLAGVTDTQYF. CDR3 bases: TGTGCCAGCCAGGGACTAGCGGGGGTCACAGATACGCAGTATTTT.

The genes are TRBV7-8 and TRBJ1-2; possibly TRBD1 for D (5 bases). Germline CDR1 reads SGHVS; CDR2 reads FQNEAQ. The CDR3 totals 12 residues. Trimming removed 1 base at V and 6 bases at J, with 6 bases between. The CDR3 protein is CASSLVGDGYTF. The DNA for the CDR3 is TGTGCCAGCAGCTTAGTAGGGGATGGCTACACCTTC.

The J gene is TRBJ1-1, the V gene TRBV20-1; D remains unclear. The CDR3 runs 10 residues. Germline loops: CDR1 DFQATT, CDR2 SNEGSKA (reference sequence). The V gene lost 3 bases and the J gene lost 10 bases, with 9 bases spanning the gap. CDR3 in amino acids: CSASSDRAFF. The CDR3, as DNA: TGCAGTGCTAGTTCAGATCGAGCTTTCTTT.

The chain joins TRBV7-9 to TRBJ1-2, with D perhaps TRBD1 (5 bases). The V and J ends lost 3 bases and 5 bases respectively, with 10 bases between them. This CDR3 has 13 amino acids. The germline CDR1 and CDR2 sequences are SEHNR and FQNEAQ (reference sequence). This CDR3 reads CASSLSKGYGYTF. The CDR3 DNA reads TGTGCCAGCAGCTTGTCTAAGGGGTATGGCTACACCTTC.